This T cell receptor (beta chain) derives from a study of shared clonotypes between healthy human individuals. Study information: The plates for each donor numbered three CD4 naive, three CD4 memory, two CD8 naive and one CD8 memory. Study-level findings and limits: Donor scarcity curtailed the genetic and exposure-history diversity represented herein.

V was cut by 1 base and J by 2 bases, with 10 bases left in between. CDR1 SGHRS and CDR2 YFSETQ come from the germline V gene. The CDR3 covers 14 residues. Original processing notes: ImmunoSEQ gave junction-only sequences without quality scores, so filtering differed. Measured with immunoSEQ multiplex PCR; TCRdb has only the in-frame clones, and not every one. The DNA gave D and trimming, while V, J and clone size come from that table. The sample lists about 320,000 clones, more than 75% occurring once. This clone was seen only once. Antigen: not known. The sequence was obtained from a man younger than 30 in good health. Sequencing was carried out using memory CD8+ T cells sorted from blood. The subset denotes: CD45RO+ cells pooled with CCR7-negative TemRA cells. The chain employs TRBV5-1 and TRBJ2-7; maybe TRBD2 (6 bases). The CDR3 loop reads CASSLSGGAYEQYF. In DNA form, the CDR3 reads TGCGCCAGCAGCTTGTCTGGAGGGGCCTACGAGCAGTACTTC.